The T cell receptor (beta chain) described here comes from a study of T cell clones after liver transplantation. Study-level information: Tolerant meant at least one year fully off immunosuppression without liver enzymes above twice normal. Timepoints were pre-transplant, pre-withdrawal, and after withdrawal was completed or failed.

The V end was cut by 2 bases, the J end by 1 base, with 5 bases between. Germline CDR1 is LNHDA and CDR2 is SQIVND (reference sequence). The CDR3 totals 13 residues. Comments on this clone: Its target is unknown.

The study, taken as a whole, reports: Graft donor-reactive T cells may have migrated into the graft rather than being deleted. The donor-reactive repertoire was only partly measurable in a couple of subjects, lacking donor cells.

The method was immunoSEQ multiplex PCR; TCRdb's version includes in-frame clones alone and lacks a portion of them. The table lists 95,000 to 130,000 clones, 90% of them singletons. The V gene is TRBV19, the J gene TRBJ1-1; D call uncertain. The source material was CD4+ T cells from blood, sampled 12 months after liver transplant. This clonotype originated in a human patient who received a liver transplant. The graft donor may have contributed some T cells. CDR3 loop: CASSISGNTEAFF. The CDR3 nucleotides are TGTGCCAGTAGTATAAGTGGGAACACTGAAGCTTTCTTT.